These T cell receptor beta chains were read from a single sample in a study of cytomegalovirus exposure and HLA in healthy donors. The repertoire was sequenced with immunoSEQ multiplex PCR; TCRdb's copy has only in-frame clones and lacks some. The top ten hold around 11% of the sample, which has around 150,000 clones, roughly 80% seen once. The sequenced sample consisted of PBMCs. These receptors came from a young man in good health and CMV-seropositive. Both conserved end residues are part of each CDR3. Fields, in order: V gene, clone size, D gene, J gene, CDR3 DNA, CDR3 protein. A D gene is named only where the DNA matches it firmly. Clone size is given for some rows only: seen once, a few or many times, or a class if the clone is expanded.

V gene: TRBV5-1
clone size: NA
D gene: TRBD2
J gene: TRBJ2-1
CDR3 DNA: TGCGCCAGCAGCGGTCAGGGACTAGCGGGTAGCTCCTACAATGAGCAGTTCTTC
CDR3 protein: CASSGQGLAGSSYNEQFF

V gene: TRBV29-1
clone size: NA
D gene: NA
J gene: TRBJ1-1
CDR3 DNA: TGCAGCGTTGGGACAGACTGGGGGTTGAACACTGAAGCTTTCTTT
CDR3 protein: CSVGTDWGLNTEAFF

V gene: TRBV6-5
clone size: few
D gene: TRBD2
J gene: TRBJ2-3
CDR3 DNA: TGTGCCAGCAGGCCGGGGACTAGCGGCGCAGATACGCAGTATTTT
CDR3 protein: CASRPGTSGADTQYF

V gene: TRBV29-1
clone size: NA
D gene: TRBD2
J gene: TRBJ2-5
CDR3 DNA: TGCAGCGTTGAACTAGCGGGAGGGCTCGAGACCCAGTACTTC
CDR3 protein: CSVELAGGLETQYF

V gene: TRBV2
clone size: NA
D gene: NA
J gene: TRBJ1-2
CDR3 DNA: TGTGCCAGCATCCGGGAACCTCTCTATGGCTACACCTTC
CDR3 protein: CASIREPLYGYTF

V gene: TRBV29-1
clone size: NA
D gene: NA
J gene: TRBJ1-2
CDR3 DNA: TGCAGCGCCGATGACAGGCTCTATGGCTACACCTTC
CDR3 protein: CSADDRLYGYTF

V gene: TRBV9
clone size: NA
D gene: TRBD1
J gene: TRBJ1-1
CDR3 DNA: TGTGCCAGCAGCGTAGGAGGGCAGGGGGACACTGAAGCTTTCTTT
CDR3 protein: CASSVGGQGDTEAFF

V gene: TRBV7-6
clone size: NA
D gene: NA
J gene: TRBJ2-1
CDR3 DNA: TGTGCCAGCAGCTTACCCGGGGAGGCGAGCTCCTACAATGAGCAGTTCTTC
CDR3 protein: CASSLPGEASSYNEQFF

V gene: TRBV7-9
clone size: few
D gene: NA
J gene: TRBJ2-7
CDR3 DNA: TGTGCCAGCAGCTCAGCTCTGAGCTCCTACGAGCAGTACTTC
CDR3 protein: CASSSALSSYEQYF

V gene: TRBV30
clone size: NA
D gene: TRBD1
J gene: TRBJ2-7
CDR3 DNA: TGTGCCTGGGTCCCCGGGACAGCCTACGAGCAGTACTTC
CDR3 protein: CAWVPGTAYEQYF

V gene: TRBV7-9
clone size: NA
D gene: NA
J gene: TRBJ1-1
CDR3 DNA: TGTGCCAGCATCGAGGACAGAGAAAAGAAATTGAACACTGAAGCTTTCTTT
CDR3 protein: CASIEDREKKLNTEAFF

V gene: TRBV10-2
clone size: NA
D gene: TRBD1
J gene: TRBJ1-1
CDR3 DNA: TGCGCCAGCTCTGGGACAGGAGGGTGGGTCACTGAAGCTTTCTTT
CDR3 protein: CASSGTGGWVTEAFF

V gene: TRBV7-9
clone size: NA
D gene: TRBD1
J gene: TRBJ2-5
CDR3 DNA: TGTGCCAGCAGCTTCACCGGGACAGGGGAGACCCAGTACTTC
CDR3 protein: CASSFTGTGETQYF

V gene: TRBV10-3
clone size: once
D gene: TRBD2
J gene: TRBJ2-7
CDR3 DNA: TGTGCCATCAGTGAGGGAGCGGGAGTCTACGAGCAGTACTTC
CDR3 protein: CAISEGAGVYEQYF

V gene: TRBV5-1
clone size: NA
D gene: TRBD2
J gene: TRBJ2-3
CDR3 DNA: TGCGCCAGCCAACTGGCAGCGGGGGTTAACACAGATACGCAGTATTTT
CDR3 protein: CASQLAAGVNTDTQYF

V gene: TRBV6-5
clone size: NA
D gene: NA
J gene: TRBJ2-1
CDR3 DNA: TGTGCCAGCAGTCAACAGGGAACTTACAATGAGCAGTTCTTC
CDR3 protein: CASSQQGTYNEQFF

V gene: TRBV10-2
clone size: once
D gene: NA
J gene: TRBJ1-5
CDR3 DNA: TGCGCCAGCAGTGAGGAGAGGGAGCCCCAGCATTTT
CDR3 protein: CASSEEREPQHF

V gene: TRBV7-9
clone size: NA
D gene: NA
J gene: TRBJ2-1
CDR3 DNA: TGTGCCAGCAGCCCCCCGTTGGAGCAGTTCTTC
CDR3 protein: CASSPPLEQFF

V gene: TRBV27
clone size: NA
D gene: TRBD2
J gene: TRBJ2-2
CDR3 DNA: TGTGCCAGCAGATCGGGACTACTCGGGGAGCTGTTTTTT
CDR3 protein: CASRSGLLGELFF

V gene: TRBV7-3
clone size: NA
D gene: TRBD1
J gene: TRBJ1-1
CDR3 DNA: TGTGCCAGCAGCTTACAGCAGGGGGCAATGAACACTGAAGCTTTCTTT
CDR3 protein: CASSLQQGAMNTEAFF

V gene: TRBV30
clone size: few
D gene: NA
J gene: TRBJ1-5
CDR3 DNA: TGTGCCTGGAGTTCAGGGGTGGGTCAGCCCCAGCATTTT
CDR3 protein: CAWSSGVGQPQHF

V gene: TRBV5-4
clone size: few
D gene: NA
J gene: TRBJ1-1
CDR3 DNA: TGTGCCAGCAGCCCCGGGGGCACTGAAGCTTTCTTT
CDR3 protein: CASSPGGTEAFF

V gene: TRBV28
clone size: NA
D gene: NA
J gene: TRBJ2-3
CDR3 DNA: TGTGCCAGCAGCCCGGGACTCCATACGCAGTATTTT
CDR3 protein: CASSPGLHTQYF

V gene: TRBV6-1
clone size: NA
D gene: TRBD1
J gene: TRBJ2-7
CDR3 DNA: TGTGCCAGCAGTGCCTCCAGGGGGCTTGCCGGCTACGAGCAGTACTTC
CDR3 protein: CASSASRGLAGYEQYF

V gene: TRBV11-2
clone size: NA
D gene: NA
J gene: TRBJ2-5
CDR3 DNA: TGTGCCAGCCTTAAGAGGGGGGGAAAAGAGACCCAGTACTTC
CDR3 protein: CASLKRGGKETQYF

V gene: TRBV2
clone size: NA
D gene: TRBD2
J gene: TRBJ2-1
CDR3 DNA: TGTGCCAGCGGTAGATCTAGCGGGAGTCATGAGCAGTTCTTC
CDR3 protein: CASGRSSGSHEQFF

V gene: TRBV5-1
clone size: NA
D gene: NA
J gene: TRBJ2-5
CDR3 DNA: TGCGCCAGCAGCTTGGGGGGACACTCAAGCCAAGAGACCCAGTACTTC
CDR3 protein: CASSLGGHSSQETQYF

V gene: TRBV6-1
clone size: NA
D gene: NA
J gene: TRBJ1-2
CDR3 DNA: TGTGCCAGCATTCAGGGTGTCGACTATGGCTACACCTTC
CDR3 protein: CASIQGVDYGYTF

V gene: TRBV5-1
clone size: NA
D gene: NA
J gene: TRBJ1-2
CDR3 DNA: TGCGCCAGCAGCAAAGGCTCGACGGGAGGCCTTGGCAACTATGGCTACACCTTC
CDR3 protein: CASSKGSTGGLGNYGYTF

V gene: TRBV30
clone size: NA
D gene: TRBD2
J gene: TRBJ2-7
CDR3 DNA: TGTGCCTGGAGTCCAAAATCATCCAGCGGGAGGTACGAGCAGTACTTC
CDR3 protein: CAWSPKSSSGRYEQYF

V gene: TRBV5-6
clone size: once
D gene: NA
J gene: TRBJ1-2
CDR3 DNA: TGTGCCAGCAGCTTAAGACAGTCTAGTCCTAACTATGGCTACACCTTC
CDR3 protein: CASSLRQSSPNYGYTF

V gene: TRBV2
clone size: NA
D gene: TRBD2
J gene: TRBJ2-3
CDR3 DNA: TGTGCCAGCAGTGAAGCGCGGGGGGTTTTCACAGATACGCAGTATTTT
CDR3 protein: CASSEARGVFTDTQYF

V gene: TRBV19
clone size: NA
D gene: TRBD1
J gene: TRBJ1-3
CDR3 DNA: TGTGCCAGTAATTCGGACAGGACCTCTGGAAACACCATATATTTT
CDR3 protein: CASNSDRTSGNTIYF

V gene: TRBV2
clone size: NA
D gene: NA
J gene: TRBJ1-5
CDR3 DNA: TGTGCCAGCAGTCCGGACAGTTTCAATCAGCCCCAGCATTTT
CDR3 protein: CASSPDSFNQPQHF

V gene: TRBV6-5
clone size: once
D gene: NA
J gene: TRBJ2-2
CDR3 DNA: TGTGCCAGCAGTTACGCGGTTTCTACCACCGGGGAGCTGTTTTTT
CDR3 protein: CASSYAVSTTGELFF

V gene: TRBV6-5
clone size: NA
D gene: TRBD2
J gene: TRBJ2-2
CDR3 DNA: TGTGCCAGCATTGGAGCTGGGAGGGGAGCCGGGGAGCTGTTTTTT
CDR3 protein: CASIGAGRGAGELFF

V gene: TRBV27
clone size: NA
D gene: TRBD1
J gene: TRBJ1-2
CDR3 DNA: TGTGCCAGCAGACAACGACAGGGCCGAGTTCTCTATGGCTACACCTTC
CDR3 protein: CASRQRQGRVLYGYTF

V gene: TRBV6-5
clone size: NA
D gene: NA
J gene: TRBJ2-1
CDR3 DNA: TGTGCCAGCAGTTACTATGGACAGAACTACAATGAGCAGTTCTTC
CDR3 protein: CASSYYGQNYNEQFF

V gene: TRBV28
clone size: NA
D gene: TRBD2
J gene: TRBJ2-1
CDR3 DNA: TGTGCCAGCAGTTGGGCCCCTTTTGGGCTAGCGGACAATGAGCAGTTCTTC
CDR3 protein: CASSWAPFGLADNEQFF

V gene: TRBV20-1
clone size: once
D gene: TRBD2
J gene: TRBJ2-3
CDR3 DNA: TGCAGTGCTCGACTAGCAGGGTCGCAGTATTTT
CDR3 protein: CSARLAGSQYF

V gene: TRBV7-9
clone size: NA
D gene: NA
J gene: TRBJ2-7
CDR3 DNA: TGTGCCAGCAGCTTAGCTTCCGGAGGGGTCAAATACGAGCAGTACTTC
CDR3 protein: CASSLASGGVKYEQYF

V gene: TRBV9
clone size: NA
D gene: TRBD1
J gene: TRBJ1-1
CDR3 DNA: TGTGCCAGCAGCTTCGGACCGGGACAGGGTTTGTGGAACACTGAAGCTTTCTTT
CDR3 protein: CASSFGPGQGLWNTEAFF

V gene: TRBV19
clone size: NA
D gene: NA
J gene: TRBJ1-1
CDR3 DNA: TGTGCCAGCAGCTTCCCCGGGACAAGCATCAACACTGAAGCTTTCTTT
CDR3 protein: CASSFPGTSINTEAFF

V gene: TRBV7-9
clone size: NA
D gene: TRBD2
J gene: TRBJ2-1
CDR3 DNA: TGTGCCAGCAGCCCACGTGAGGCTAGCGGGAGGGTTTCCTACAATGAGCAGTTCTTC
CDR3 protein: CASSPREASGRVSYNEQFF

V gene: TRBV5-1
clone size: NA
D gene: TRBD2
J gene: TRBJ2-3
CDR3 DNA: TGCGCCAGCAGTACTAGCGGGAGGCAAGATACGCAGTATTTT
CDR3 protein: CASSTSGRQDTQYF

V gene: TRBV28
clone size: few
D gene: NA
J gene: TRBJ2-5
CDR3 DNA: TGTGCCAGCAGTCCCCTTAGAGAGACCCAGTACTTC
CDR3 protein: CASSPLRETQYF

V gene: TRBV2
clone size: few
D gene: NA
J gene: TRBJ1-6
CDR3 DNA: TGTGCCAGCAGGGAGATCCGGGATTCACCCCTCCACTTT
CDR3 protein: CASREIRDSPLHF

V gene: TRBV28
clone size: NA
D gene: NA
J gene: TRBJ2-1
CDR3 DNA: TGTGCCAGCAGTTTTAGTAGTTCGCCCTACAATGAGCAGTTCTTC
CDR3 protein: CASSFSSSPYNEQFF

V gene: TRBV15
clone size: NA
D gene: TRBD2
J gene: TRBJ2-7
CDR3 DNA: TGTGCCACCAGCAGAGGACTAGCGGGAATCTACGAGCAGTACTTC
CDR3 protein: CATSRGLAGIYEQYF

V gene: TRBV5-1
clone size: NA
D gene: NA
J gene: TRBJ2-7
CDR3 DNA: TGCGCCAGCAGCTCGCAGGGGGCGGGAGCATACGAGCAGTACTTC
CDR3 protein: CASSSQGAGAYEQYF

V gene: TRBV7-6
clone size: NA
D gene: TRBD1
J gene: TRBJ2-7
CDR3 DNA: TGTGCCAGCAGCTTCCAACCGGGACAGGGCTTCGAGCAGTACTTC
CDR3 protein: CASSFQPGQGFEQYF